Listed here is a single TCR beta chain. This sample is drawn from a study of T cells after yellow fever vaccination. TCRdb analysed the 5' RACE reads with MiXCR anew, one entry per CDR3 protein. Of some 80,000 distinct CDR3 sequences in the sample, roughly 13% were seen once. This CDR3 is built from 15 residues. Germline V gene sequence: CDR1 MNHEY, CDR2 SMNVEV (reference sequence). Trimming cost V 3 bases and J 2 bases, with 14 bases left between them. The clonotype comes from a man between 18 and 35 years old who received the YFV17D yellow fever vaccine. The chain employs TRBV27 and TRBJ2-7; possible D gene TRBD1, 5 bases. Specimen: CD8+ T cells not binding an NS4B(214-222) dextramer, sorted from PBMCs, collected roughly 20 days after the first yellow fever vaccination. The CDR3: CASSLVSGLPYEQYF. The DNA of the CDR3 is TGTGCCAGCAGTTTGGTCTCAGGGTTACCCTACGAGCAGTACTTC.